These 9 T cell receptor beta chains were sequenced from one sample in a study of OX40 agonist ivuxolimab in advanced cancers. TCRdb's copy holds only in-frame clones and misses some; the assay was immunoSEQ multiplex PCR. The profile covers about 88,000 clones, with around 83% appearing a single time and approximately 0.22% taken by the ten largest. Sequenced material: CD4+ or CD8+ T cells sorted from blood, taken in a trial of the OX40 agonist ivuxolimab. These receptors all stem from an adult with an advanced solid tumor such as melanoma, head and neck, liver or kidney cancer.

The CDR3 DNA is TGTGCCAGCAGCCGCGAGGTGGCCCGGGCCGGGAAACTGTTTTTT. This sequence encodes CASSREVARAGKLFF. The chain combines TRBV4-2 with TRBJ1-4; D not resolved. The germline CDR1 and CDR2 sequences are LGHNA and YNFKEQ. CDR3 size: 15 residues. V shed 4 bases and J shed 11 bases, with 20 bases lying between them.

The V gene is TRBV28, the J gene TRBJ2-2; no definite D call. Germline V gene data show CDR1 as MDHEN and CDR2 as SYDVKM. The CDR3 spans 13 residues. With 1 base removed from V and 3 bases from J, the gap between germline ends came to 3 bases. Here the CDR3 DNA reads TGTGCCAGCAGTTTATTCGACACCGGGGAGCTGTTTTTT. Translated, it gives CASSLFDTGELFF.

The CDR3 DNA reads as TGTGCCAGCAGCCAAGCACCGGGACAGGGAAACTATGGCTACACCTTC. Residues: CASSQAPGQGNYGYTF. This chain connects TRBV4-2 to TRBJ1-2, with 9 bases fitting TRBD1. J lost 2 bases, V lost 1 base, and 5 bases had no gene match. Germline-derived CDR1 and CDR2 are LGHNA and YNFKEQ. This CDR3 comprises 16 residues.

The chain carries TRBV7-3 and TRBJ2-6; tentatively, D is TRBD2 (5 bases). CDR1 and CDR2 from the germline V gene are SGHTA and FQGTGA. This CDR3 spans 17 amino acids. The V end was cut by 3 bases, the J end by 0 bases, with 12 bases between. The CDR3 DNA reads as TGTGCCAGCAGCTTGGGAGCCCCTTTCTCTGGGGCCAACGTCCTGACTTTC. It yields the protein CASSLGAPFSGANVLTF.

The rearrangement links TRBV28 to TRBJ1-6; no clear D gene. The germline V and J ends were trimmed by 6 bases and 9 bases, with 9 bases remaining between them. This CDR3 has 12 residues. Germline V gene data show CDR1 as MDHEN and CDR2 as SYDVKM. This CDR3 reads CASSKLGSPLHF. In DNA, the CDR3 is TGTGCCAGCAGCAAGCTTGGTTCACCCCTCCACTTT.

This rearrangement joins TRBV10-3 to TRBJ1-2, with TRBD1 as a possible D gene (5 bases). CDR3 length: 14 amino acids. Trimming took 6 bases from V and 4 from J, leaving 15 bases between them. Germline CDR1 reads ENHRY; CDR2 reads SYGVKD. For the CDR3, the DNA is TGTGCCATCAGGCGGGACGAGGGTAGCTATGGCTACACCTTC. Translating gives CAIRRDEGSYGYTF.

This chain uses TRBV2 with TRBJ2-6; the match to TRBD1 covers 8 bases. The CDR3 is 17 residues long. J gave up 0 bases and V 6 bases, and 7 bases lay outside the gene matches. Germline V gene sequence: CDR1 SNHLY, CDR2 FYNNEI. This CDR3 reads CASRTGAPYSGANVLTF. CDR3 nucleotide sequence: TGTGCCAGCAGGACAGGGGCCCCCTACTCTGGGGCCAACGTCCTGACTTTC.

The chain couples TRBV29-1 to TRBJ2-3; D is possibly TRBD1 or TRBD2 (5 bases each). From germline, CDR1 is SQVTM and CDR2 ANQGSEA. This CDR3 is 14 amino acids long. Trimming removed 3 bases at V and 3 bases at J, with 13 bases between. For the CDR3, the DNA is TGCAGCGTTGAGGGGGTGCGGCAAACAGATACGCAGTATTTT. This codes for CSVEGVRQTDTQYF.

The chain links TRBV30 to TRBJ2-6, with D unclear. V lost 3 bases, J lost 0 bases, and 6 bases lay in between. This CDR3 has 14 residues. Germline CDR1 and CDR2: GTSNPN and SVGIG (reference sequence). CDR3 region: CAWSLFSGANVLTF. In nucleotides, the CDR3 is TGTGCCTGGAGCCTGTTCTCTGGGGCCAACGTCCTGACTTTC.